The 13 T cell receptor beta chains below come from one sample, sequenced in a study of T cells in Graves' hyperthyroidism and ophthalmopathy. Regions amplified from RNA transcripts were the TCR beta CDR3 regions. The primer set for the first-round RT-PCR of the TCR CDR3 was HTBI. Each CDR3 protein gets one entry after TCRdb re-called the multiplex PCR reads with MiXCR. The sample lists a few hundred thousand distinct CDR3 sequences; about 19% were seen once. Sample: blood. These receptors all stem from a man between 50 and 59 years old with Graves' ophthalmopathy.

This clonotype appeared many times. The chain recombines TRBV11-2 with TRBJ1-2; the D is unclear. This CDR3 has 14 amino acids. Trimming took off 0 bases at V and 5 bases at J, with 10 bases between the two ends. Per germline, CDR1 SGHAT and CDR2 FQNNGV. The DNA of the CDR3 is TGTGCCAGCAGCTTAGATAACGTGGGGTATGGCTACACCTTC. Amino acids: CASSLDNVGYGYTF.

The CDR3 protein is CASSLQENYGYTF. In DNA form, the CDR3 reads TGTGCCAGCAGTCTGCAGGAGAACTATGGCTACACCTTC. V and J are TRBV5-4 and TRBJ1-2; D is undetermined. This CDR3 comprises 13 residues. V lost 5 bases, J lost 2 bases, and 10 bases lay in between. The germline CDR1 and CDR2 sequences are SGHNT and YYREEE (reference sequence).

This clonotype has at least ten counts. The genes are TRBV11-3 and TRBJ2-5, with 10 positions matching TRBD2. Unmatched junction bases numbered 6, after V lost 1 base and J lost 4 bases. The germline V gene has CDR1 SGHNT and CDR2 YENEEA. CDR3 size: 16 residues. The CDR3 DNA reads as TGTGCCAGCAGCTTAGGACCTAGCGGGAGCCGAGAGACCCAGTACTTC. Translation gives CASSLGPSGSRETQYF.

This clonotype came up a few times. The rearrangement links TRBV7-9 to TRBJ2-3; D gene ambiguous. The CDR3 contains 16 residues. Germline V CDR1 and CDR2: SEHNR, FQNEAQ (reference sequence). With 0 bases removed from V and 4 bases from J, the gap between germline ends came to 14 bases. CDR3 DNA: TGTGCCAGCAGCTTAGCCCCCGCGGTTAAGGCAGATACGCAGTATTTT. Amino acids: CASSLAPAVKADTQYF.

V gene TRBV7-8 combines with J gene TRBJ1-6; 10 bases map to TRBD1. With 2 bases clipped from V and 6 bases from J, the junction kept 4 bases outside the gene matches. This CDR3 spans 16 amino acids. The V gene's germline CDR1 is SGHVS and CDR2 FQNEAQ. This chain's CDR3 is CASSLLRDRGNSPLHF. The CDR3 region has the DNA TGTGCCAGCAGCTTACTTAGGGACAGGGGTAATTCACCCCTCCACTTT.

This clonotype was seen ten or more times. CDR3 residues: CASSPTVREETQYF. The CDR3 coding sequence is TGTGCCAGCTCACCAACAGTCAGGGAAGAGACCCAGTACTTC. V gene TRBV18 combines with J gene TRBJ2-5; possibly TRBD1 for D (5 bases). The CDR3 sequence is 14 residues long. V shed 2 bases and J shed 3 bases, with 10 bases lying between them. Germline V gives CDR1 KGHSH, CDR2 LQKENI.

The V and J genes are TRBV6-5 and TRBJ2-3; 16 bases match TRBD2. This CDR3 comprises 19 residues. With V trimmed by 7 bases and J by 8 bases, 18 bases remained unmatched. CDR1 and CDR2 from the germline V gene are MNHEY and SVGAGI. The CDR3 nucleotides read TGTGCCAGCATTCACTCCCTGGGACTAGCGGGAGGGGTGGGGTGTACGCAGTATTTT. This translates into CASIHSLGLAGGVGCTQYF.

The rearrangement uses TRBV5-1 and TRBJ2-7; TRBD1 matches at 8 bases. The CDR3 consists of 14 residues. The V gene's germline CDR1 is SGHRS and CDR2 YFSETQ. J gave up 0 bases and V 6 bases, and 5 bases lay outside the gene matches. The CDR3 sequence: CASKGQEGSYEQYF. CDR3 sequence (DNA): TGCGCCAGCAAGGGACAGGAAGGCTCCTACGAGCAGTACTTC.

The sample holds a few counts of this clonotype. The chain has TRBV6-1 and TRBJ2-7; maybe TRBD1 (5 bases). Trimming pared 1 base from V and 6 bases from J, leaving 7 bases between. CDR1 MNHNS and CDR2 SASEGT come from the germline V gene. This CDR3 comprises 12 residues. CDR3 in DNA: TGTGCCAGCAGTGAAGTAGGGGCCGAGCAGTACTTC. Translating it yields CASSEVGAEQYF.

Comment on this clonotype: This clone may be a read error of a much larger clone one base away. The chain recombines TRBV20-1 with TRBJ2-5; D gene unclear. CDR1 is DFQATT, CDR2 SNEGSKA, per germline (reference sequence). This CDR3 spans 15 amino acids. Between the trimmed V and J ends, which lost 3 bases and 0 bases, there was a span of 14 bases. CDR3 region: CSARALTFYQETQYF. CDR3 nucleotide sequence: TGCAGTGCTAGGGCTCTTACGTTTTACCAAGAGACCCAGTACTTC.

This clonotype was recorded many times. This sequence joins TRBV20-1 and TRBJ2-7, with a tentative D call TRBD2 (6 bases). The CDR3 has 13 amino acids. The V end was cut by 1 base, the J end by 1 base, with 8 bases between. CDR1 DFQATT and CDR2 SNEGSKA come from the germline V gene (reference sequence). The CDR3 is CSARGAGSYEQYF. The CDR3 DNA reads TGCAGTGCTAGAGGAGCGGGTTCCTACGAGCAGTACTTC.

This clonotype has only a few counts. The rearrangement uses TRBV4-1 and TRBJ1-4, with D tentatively TRBD1 (5 bases). Germline lookup yields CDR1 MGHRA and CDR2 YSYEKL. The CDR3 runs 17 residues. V was cut by 5 bases and J by 3 bases, with 19 bases left in between. The CDR3 DNA follows: TGCGCCAGCAGCGAAGTCGCTCGACAGTTTCCTAATGAAAAACTGTTTTTT. Its translation: CASSEVARQFPNEKLFF.

This clonotype was counted ten times or more. The V gene is TRBV12-3 or TRBV12-4, the J gene TRBJ2-3; weak D call: TRBD1 (6 bases). V was trimmed by 2 bases and J by 0 bases, leaving 18 bases between them. The CDR3 is 18 amino acids. The CDR3 nucleotides are TGTGCCAGCAGTTTAAGGCACCCACAGGGATCTAGCACAGATACGCAGTATTTT. Its protein is CASSLRHPQGSSTDTQYF.